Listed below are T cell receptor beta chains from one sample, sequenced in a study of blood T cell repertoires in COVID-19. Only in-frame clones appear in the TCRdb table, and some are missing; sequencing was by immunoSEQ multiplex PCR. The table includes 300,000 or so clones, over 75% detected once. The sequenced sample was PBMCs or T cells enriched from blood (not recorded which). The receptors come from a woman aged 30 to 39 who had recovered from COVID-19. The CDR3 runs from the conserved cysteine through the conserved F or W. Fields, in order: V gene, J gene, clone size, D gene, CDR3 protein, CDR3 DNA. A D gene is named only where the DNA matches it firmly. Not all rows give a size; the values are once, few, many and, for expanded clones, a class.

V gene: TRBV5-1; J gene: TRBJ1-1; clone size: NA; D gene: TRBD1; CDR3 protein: CASSDRVNTEAFF; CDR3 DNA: TGCGCCAGCAGCGACAGGGTGAACACTGAAGCTTTCTTT
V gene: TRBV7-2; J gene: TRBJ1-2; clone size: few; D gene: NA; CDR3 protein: CASKAGAGGYTF; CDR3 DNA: TGTGCCAGCAAGGCAGGGGCCGGAGGCTACACCTTC
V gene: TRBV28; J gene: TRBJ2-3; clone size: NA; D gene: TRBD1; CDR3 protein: CASSLSGGGDTQYF; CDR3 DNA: TGTGCCAGCAGTTTATCAGGGGGCGGGGATACGCAGTATTTT
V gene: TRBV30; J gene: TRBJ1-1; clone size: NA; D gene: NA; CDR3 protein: CAGYYREINTEAFF; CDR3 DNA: TGTGCCGGATACTACAGGGAAATAAACACTGAAGCTTTCTTT
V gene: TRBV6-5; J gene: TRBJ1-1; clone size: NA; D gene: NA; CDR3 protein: CASSLQGGPTEAFF; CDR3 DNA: TGTGCCAGCAGCTTACAGGGTGGGCCCACTGAAGCTTTCTTT
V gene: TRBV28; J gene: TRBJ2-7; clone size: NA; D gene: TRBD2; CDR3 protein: CASSPGGVGEQYF; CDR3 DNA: TGTGCCAGCAGCCCGGGAGGGGTTGGCGAGCAGTACTTC
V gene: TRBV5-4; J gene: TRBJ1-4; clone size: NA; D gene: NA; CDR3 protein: CASSLGGRGIGEKLFF; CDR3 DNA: TGTGCCAGCAGCCTTGGCGGAAGGGGAATAGGTGAAAAACTGTTTTTT
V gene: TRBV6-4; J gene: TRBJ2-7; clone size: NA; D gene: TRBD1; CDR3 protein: CASSESDRKTYEQYF; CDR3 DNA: TGTGCCAGCAGTGAGTCGGACAGGAAAACCTACGAGCAGTACTTC
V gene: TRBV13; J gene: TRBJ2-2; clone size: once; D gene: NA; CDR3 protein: CASRQRSPNTGELFF; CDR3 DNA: TGTGCCAGCAGGCAGAGGAGCCCGAACACCGGGGAGCTGTTTTTT
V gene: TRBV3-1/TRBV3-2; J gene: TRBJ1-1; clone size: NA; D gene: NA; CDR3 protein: CASSQVYGDTEAFF; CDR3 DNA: TGTGCCAGCAGCCAAGTTTACGGGGACACTGAAGCTTTCTTT
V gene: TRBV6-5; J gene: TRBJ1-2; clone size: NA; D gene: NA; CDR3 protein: CASSYSGGRYGYTF; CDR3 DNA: TGTGCCAGCAGTTACTCAGGTGGGAGATATGGCTACACCTTC
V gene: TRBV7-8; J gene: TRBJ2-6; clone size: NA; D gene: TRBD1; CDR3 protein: CASSLARDRVTGANVLTF; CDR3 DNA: TGTGCCAGCAGCTTAGCGAGGGACAGGGTTACTGGGGCCAACGTCCTGACTTTC
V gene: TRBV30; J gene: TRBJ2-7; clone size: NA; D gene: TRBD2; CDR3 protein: CAWSKKGLASDEQYF; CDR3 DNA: TGTGCCTGGAGTAAAAAAGGACTAGCGAGCGACGAGCAGTACTTC
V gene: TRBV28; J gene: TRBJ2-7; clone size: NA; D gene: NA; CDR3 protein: CASSTQPQLYEQYF; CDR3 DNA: TGTGCCAGCAGCACACAACCTCAATTATACGAGCAGTACTTC
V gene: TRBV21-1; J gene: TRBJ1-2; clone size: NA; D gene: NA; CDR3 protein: CASRTQGQGKRYGYTF; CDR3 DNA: TGTGCCAGCAGGACTCAAGGGCAGGGAAAACGCTATGGCTACACCTTC
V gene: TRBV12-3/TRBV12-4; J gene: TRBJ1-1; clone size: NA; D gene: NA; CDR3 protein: CASSFRQDRAFF; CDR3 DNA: TGTGCCAGCAGTTTTAGGCAGGATAGAGCTTTCTTT
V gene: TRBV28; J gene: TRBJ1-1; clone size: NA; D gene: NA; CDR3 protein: CASSLVQMNTEAFF; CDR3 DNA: TGTGCCAGCAGTTTAGTCCAGATGAACACTGAAGCTTTCTTT
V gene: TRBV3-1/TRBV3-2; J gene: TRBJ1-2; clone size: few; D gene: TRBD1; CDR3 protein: CASSQRLVGTGSSGYTF; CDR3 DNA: TGTGCCAGCAGCCAAAGGTTGGTTGGGACAGGGTCGTCTGGCTACACCTTC
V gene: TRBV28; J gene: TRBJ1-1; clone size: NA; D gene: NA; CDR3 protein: CASSPVGGQSTEAFF; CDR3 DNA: TGTGCCAGCAGCCCCGTCGGGGGGCAATCGACTGAAGCTTTCTTT
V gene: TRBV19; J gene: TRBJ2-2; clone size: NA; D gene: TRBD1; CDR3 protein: CASSIVWQGAGGELFF; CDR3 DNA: TGTGCCAGTAGTATAGTGTGGCAGGGGGCTGGCGGGGAGCTGTTTTTT
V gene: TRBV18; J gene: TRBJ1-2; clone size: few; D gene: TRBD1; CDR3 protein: CASSPPRGDYGYTF; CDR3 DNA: TGTGCCAGCTCACCACCCAGGGGGGACTATGGCTACACCTTC
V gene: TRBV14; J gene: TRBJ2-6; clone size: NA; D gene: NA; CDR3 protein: CASSHAGGLLSGANVLTF; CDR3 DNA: TGTGCCAGCAGCCATGCAGGGGGGCTTCTCTCTGGGGCCAACGTCCTGACTTTC
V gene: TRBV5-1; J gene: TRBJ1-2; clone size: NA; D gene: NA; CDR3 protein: CASSTAGAYGYTF; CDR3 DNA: TGCGCCAGCTCAACGGCGGGTGCCTATGGCTACACCTTC
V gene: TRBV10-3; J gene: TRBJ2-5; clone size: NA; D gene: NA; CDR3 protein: CAIGPGGRGVAETQYF; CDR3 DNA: TGTGCCATCGGCCCCGGCGGCAGGGGGGTTGCAGAGACCCAGTACTTC
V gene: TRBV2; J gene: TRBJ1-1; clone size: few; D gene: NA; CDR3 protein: CASSSRGNTEAFF; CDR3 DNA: TGTGCCAGCTCAAGCAGGGGCAACACTGAAGCTTTCTTT
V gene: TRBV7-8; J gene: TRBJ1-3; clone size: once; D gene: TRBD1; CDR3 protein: CASSLQGASGNTIYF; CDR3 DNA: TGTGCCAGCAGCTTACAGGGGGCTTCTGGAAACACCATATATTTT
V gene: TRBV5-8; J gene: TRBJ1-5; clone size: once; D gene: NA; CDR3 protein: CASSPTAGHNQPQHF; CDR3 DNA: TGTGCCAGCAGCCCGACAGCTGGCCATAATCAGCCCCAGCATTTT
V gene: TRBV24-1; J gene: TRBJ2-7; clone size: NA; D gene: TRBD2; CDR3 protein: CATSAPTGTSGSYEQYF; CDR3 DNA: TGTGCCACCAGTGCCCCGACCGGGACTAGCGGCTCCTACGAGCAGTACTTC
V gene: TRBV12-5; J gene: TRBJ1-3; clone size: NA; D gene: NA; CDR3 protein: CASGLSRDTIYF; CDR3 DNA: TGTGCTAGTGGTTTGTCGCGGGACACCATATATTTT
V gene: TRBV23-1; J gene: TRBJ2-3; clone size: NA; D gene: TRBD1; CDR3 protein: CASSPLGQGARADTQYF; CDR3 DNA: TGCGCCAGCAGTCCGTTAGGACAGGGGGCGCGGGCAGATACGCAGTATTTT
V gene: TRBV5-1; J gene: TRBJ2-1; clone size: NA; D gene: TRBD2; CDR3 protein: CASSLGSGGSLSSYNEQFF; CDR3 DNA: TGCGCCAGCAGCTTGGGTAGCGGGGGGTCATTAAGCTCCTACAATGAGCAGTTCTTC
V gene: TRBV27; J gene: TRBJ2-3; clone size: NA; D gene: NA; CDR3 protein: CASSLSTGGGTDTQYF; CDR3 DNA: TGTGCCAGCAGTTTATCGACAGGAGGCGGCACAGATACGCAGTATTTT
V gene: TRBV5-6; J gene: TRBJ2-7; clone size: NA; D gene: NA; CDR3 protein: CASSLGLYEQYF; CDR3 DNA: TGTGCCAGCAGCTTGGGGCTTTACGAGCAGTACTTC
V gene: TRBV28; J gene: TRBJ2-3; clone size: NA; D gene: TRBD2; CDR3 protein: CASSTKRGSSTDTQYF; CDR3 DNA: TGTGCCAGCAGTACAAAGCGGGGCTCAAGCACAGATACGCAGTATTTT
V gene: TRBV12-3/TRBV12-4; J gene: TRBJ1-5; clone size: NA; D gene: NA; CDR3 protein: CASSFSGRTQHF; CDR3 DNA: TGTGCCAGCAGTTTCTCGGGGAGAACCCAGCATTTT
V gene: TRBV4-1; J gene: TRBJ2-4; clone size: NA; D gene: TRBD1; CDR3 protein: CASSKGISDRGRDIQYF; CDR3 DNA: TGCGCCAGCAGTAAAGGAATCTCTGACAGGGGAAGGGACATTCAGTACTTC
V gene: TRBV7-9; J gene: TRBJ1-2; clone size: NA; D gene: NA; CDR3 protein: CASSAAWQGDYGYTF; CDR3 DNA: TGTGCCAGCAGCGCCGCGTGGCAGGGTGACTATGGCTACACCTTC
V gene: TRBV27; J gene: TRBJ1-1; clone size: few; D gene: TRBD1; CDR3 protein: CASSPLLPGQGAAEAFF; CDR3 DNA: TGTGCCAGCAGTCCCCTACTCCCGGGACAGGGGGCGGCCGAAGCTTTCTTT
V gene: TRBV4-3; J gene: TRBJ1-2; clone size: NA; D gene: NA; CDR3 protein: CASSQERAVTYGYTF; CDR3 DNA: TGCGCCAGCAGCCAAGAGCGCGCTGTTACCTATGGCTACACCTTC
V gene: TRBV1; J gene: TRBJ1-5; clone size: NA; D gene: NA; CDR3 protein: CTSSHKTPRGTGRKNQPQHF; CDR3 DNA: TGCACCAGCAGCCATAAAACCCCCCGAGGGACAGGGAGGAAAAATCAGCCCCAGCATTTT
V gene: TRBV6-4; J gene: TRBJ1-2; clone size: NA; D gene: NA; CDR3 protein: CASSQQGSYGYTF; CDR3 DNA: TGTGCCAGCAGCCAACAGGGCTCCTATGGCTACACCTTC
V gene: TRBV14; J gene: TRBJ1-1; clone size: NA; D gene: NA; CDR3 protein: CASSHIPGLANTEAFF; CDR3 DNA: TGTGCCAGCAGCCACATTCCAGGACTCGCGAACACTGAAGCTTTCTTT
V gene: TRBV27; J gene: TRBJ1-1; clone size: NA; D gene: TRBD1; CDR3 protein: CASRPRTGLLGRTEAFF; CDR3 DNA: TGTGCCAGCAGGCCTCGGACAGGGCTATTGGGGCGGACTGAAGCTTTCTTT
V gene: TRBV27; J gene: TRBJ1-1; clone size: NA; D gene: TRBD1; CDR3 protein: CASSFGTDFVATEAFF; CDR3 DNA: TGTGCCAGCAGTTTCGGGACAGACTTTGTAGCCACTGAAGCTTTCTTT
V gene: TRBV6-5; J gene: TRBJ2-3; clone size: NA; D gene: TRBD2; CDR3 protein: CASSLAGTDTQYF; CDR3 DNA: TGTGCCAGCAGTCTAGCGGGCACAGATACGCAGTATTTT
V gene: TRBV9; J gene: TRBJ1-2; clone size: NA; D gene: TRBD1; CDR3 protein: CASSGGQGTLDYGYTF; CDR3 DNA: TGTGCCAGCAGCGGGGGACAGGGGACCTTGGACTATGGCTACACCTTC
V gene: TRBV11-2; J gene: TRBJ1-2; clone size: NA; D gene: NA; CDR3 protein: CASSSGRNYGYTF; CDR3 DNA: TGTGCCAGCAGTAGTGGGAGAAACTATGGCTACACCTTC
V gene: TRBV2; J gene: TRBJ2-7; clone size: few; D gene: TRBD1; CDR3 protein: CASRLQGARYEQYF; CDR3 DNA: TGTGCCAGCAGGCTACAGGGGGCGAGGTACGAGCAGTACTTC
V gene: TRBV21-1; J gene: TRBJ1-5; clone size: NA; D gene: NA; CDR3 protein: CASSPKAGGNQPQHF; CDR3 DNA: TGTGCCAGCAGCCCTAAGGCAGGGGGTAATCAGCCCCAGCATTTT
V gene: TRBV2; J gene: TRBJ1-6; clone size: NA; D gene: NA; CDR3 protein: CASLDSLSSYNSPLHF; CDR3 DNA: TGTGCCAGCCTCGACAGCTTGAGCTCCTATAATTCACCCCTCCACTTT
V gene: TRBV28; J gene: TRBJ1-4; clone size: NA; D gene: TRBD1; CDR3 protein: CASSDGQGVKSEKLFF; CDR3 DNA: TGTGCCAGCAGTGATGGACAGGGGGTAAAGAGCGAAAAACTGTTTTTT
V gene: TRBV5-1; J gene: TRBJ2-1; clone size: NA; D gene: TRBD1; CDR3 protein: CASRQGVGSYNEQFF; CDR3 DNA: TGCGCCAGCCGACAGGGTGTAGGCTCCTACAATGAGCAGTTCTTC
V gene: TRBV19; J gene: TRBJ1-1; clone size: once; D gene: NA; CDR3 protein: CASSIEQDTEAFF; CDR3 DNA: TGTGCCAGTAGTATCGAACAGGATACTGAAGCTTTCTTT